These T cell receptor beta chains were read from a single sample in a study of immune evolution from preneoplasia to lung adenocarcinoma. The table came from immunoSEQ multiplex PCR; TCRdb's copy has only in-frame clones and leaves some out. The sample has roughly 4,800 clones; around 85% are singletons. Sample: FFPE adjacent normal lung tissue. The source is a donor of 70 years or more with lung adenocarcinoma. The CDR3 runs from the conserved cysteine through the conserved F or W. The D gene is left open where the match is weak. Expanded clones are given a class, and other clones once, few, many or no size at all.

j_gene: TRBJ2-5
v_gene: TRBV4-1
d_gene: NA
abundance: NA
CDR3nt: TGCGCCAGCAGCCAACCAGGGTGGACCCAGTACTTC
CDR3aa: CASSQPGWTQYF

j_gene: TRBJ1-1
v_gene: TRBV28
d_gene: NA
abundance: NA
CDR3nt: TGTGCCAGCAGTTTATTATTGAACACTGAAGCTTTCTTT
CDR3aa: CASSLLLNTEAFF

j_gene: TRBJ2-3
v_gene: TRBV1
d_gene: NA
abundance: NA
CDR3nt: TGCACCAGCAGCCTCCGGAGACCTTCTAGCACAGATACGCAGTATTTT
CDR3aa: CTSSLRRPSSTDTQYF

j_gene: TRBJ2-5
v_gene: TRBV9
d_gene: NA
abundance: once
CDR3nt: TGTGCCAGCGGACAGGCTAGCGGTTATGTAGAGACCCAGTACTTC
CDR3aa: CASGQASGYVETQYF

j_gene: TRBJ2-7
v_gene: TRBV5-4
d_gene: TRBD1
abundance: NA
CDR3nt: TGTGCCAGCAGCGGAGACAGGGCGATAAACGAGCAGTACTTC
CDR3aa: CASSGDRAINEQYF

j_gene: TRBJ2-1
v_gene: TRBV27
d_gene: TRBD2
abundance: once
CDR3nt: TGTGCCAGCAGGGACCCTAGCGGGAGGGCCGGATCCTACAATGAGCAGTTCTTC
CDR3aa: CASRDPSGRAGSYNEQFF

j_gene: TRBJ1-1
v_gene: TRBV29-1
d_gene: NA
abundance: NA
CDR3nt: TGCAGCGTTGAAGTGGGGCAGAACACTGAAGCTTTCTTT
CDR3aa: CSVEVGQNTEAFF

j_gene: TRBJ2-3
v_gene: TRBV2
d_gene: NA
abundance: NA
CDR3nt: TGTGCCAGCAGTGATGAGGTGGCAAGGACGCAGTATTTT
CDR3aa: CASSDEVARTQYF

j_gene: TRBJ1-5
v_gene: TRBV28
d_gene: NA
abundance: NA
CDR3nt: TGTGCCAGCAGTTTAATCGGGCGGCAGCCCCAGCATTTT
CDR3aa: CASSLIGRQPQHF

j_gene: TRBJ1-5
v_gene: TRBV29-1
d_gene: TRBD1
abundance: NA
CDR3nt: TGCAGCGTTGGGGACAGGGGCCATCAGCCCCAGCATTTT
CDR3aa: CSVGDRGHQPQHF

j_gene: TRBJ2-3
v_gene: TRBV6-5
d_gene: NA
abundance: NA
CDR3nt: TGTGCCAGCAGTTACTCGGCCACAGATACGCAGTATTTT
CDR3aa: CASSYSATDTQYF

j_gene: TRBJ2-7
v_gene: TRBV5-6
d_gene: TRBD2
abundance: NA
CDR3nt: TGTGCCAGCAGTTTAGCGGGAGGGTCCTACGAGCAGTACTTC
CDR3aa: CASSLAGGSYEQYF

j_gene: TRBJ1-1
v_gene: TRBV4-1
d_gene: TRBD1
abundance: NA
CDR3nt: TGCGCCAGCAGCCAAGCGGGACTTGTGGGACAGGGGTACACTGAAGCTTTCTTT
CDR3aa: CASSQAGLVGQGYTEAFF

j_gene: TRBJ2-7
v_gene: TRBV4-1
d_gene: TRBD2
abundance: NA
CDR3nt: TGCGCCAGCAGCCAAGAGGTGGGACTAGCGGGTTACGAGCAGTACTTC
CDR3aa: CASSQEVGLAGYEQYF

j_gene: TRBJ2-7
v_gene: TRBV7-2
d_gene: TRBD2
abundance: NA
CDR3nt: TGTGCCAGCAGCTTAACTTTGGCGGGAGGGCCGGGAGGGGAGCAGTACTTC
CDR3aa: CASSLTLAGGPGGEQYF

j_gene: TRBJ2-7
v_gene: TRBV5-6
d_gene: NA
abundance: NA
CDR3nt: TGTGCCAGCAGCTTCGGGCGGTCGTCCTACGAGCAGTACTTC
CDR3aa: CASSFGRSSYEQYF

j_gene: TRBJ1-1
v_gene: TRBV4-1
d_gene: TRBD1
abundance: NA
CDR3nt: TGCGCCAGCAGCCATTCCAACAGGGGTGGGGACACTGAAGCTTTCTTT
CDR3aa: CASSHSNRGGDTEAFF

j_gene: TRBJ2-7
v_gene: TRBV2
d_gene: TRBD1
abundance: NA
CDR3nt: TGTGCCAGCAGTGGACAGGGTAACGAGCAGTACTTC
CDR3aa: CASSGQGNEQYF

j_gene: TRBJ2-1
v_gene: TRBV11-1
d_gene: NA
abundance: NA
CDR3nt: TGTGCCAGCAGCTTGGACACCTACGATAACAATGAGCAGTTCTTC
CDR3aa: CASSLDTYDNNEQFF

j_gene: TRBJ2-7
v_gene: TRBV10-3
d_gene: NA
abundance: NA
CDR3nt: TGTGCCATCAGCCGCGGAGAAGGATACGAGCAGTACTTC
CDR3aa: CAISRGEGYEQYF

j_gene: TRBJ2-3
v_gene: TRBV4-2
d_gene: TRBD2
abundance: NA
CDR3nt: TGTGCCAGCAGCCAAGGCGTGACGGGAGGTGGGGTGGATACGCAGTATTTT
CDR3aa: CASSQGVTGGGVDTQYF

j_gene: TRBJ2-7
v_gene: TRBV2
d_gene: NA
abundance: NA
CDR3nt: TGTGCCAGCAGTGATACCCTCGGGGCCGAGCAGTACTTC
CDR3aa: CASSDTLGAEQYF

j_gene: TRBJ1-1
v_gene: TRBV29-1
d_gene: NA
abundance: NA
CDR3nt: TGCAGCGCTTGGACCGTTCAAGCTTTCTTT
CDR3aa: CSAWTVQAFF

j_gene: TRBJ1-4
v_gene: TRBV30
d_gene: TRBD1
abundance: few
CDR3nt: TGTGCCTGGAGTGACCGACAGGGGGCGCATCCTGAAAAACTGTTTTTT
CDR3aa: CAWSDRQGAHPEKLFF

j_gene: TRBJ1-2
v_gene: TRBV28
d_gene: NA
abundance: NA
CDR3nt: TGTGCCAGCAGGGTCGAGTCGGGTGGCTACACCTTC
CDR3aa: CASRVESGGYTF

j_gene: TRBJ2-7
v_gene: TRBV4-2
d_gene: NA
abundance: NA
CDR3nt: TGTGCCAGCAGCCAAGGGGGGACGGTCGAGCAGTACTTC
CDR3aa: CASSQGGTVEQYF

j_gene: TRBJ1-4
v_gene: TRBV5-6
d_gene: NA
abundance: few
CDR3nt: TGTGCCAGCAGCTTGGAAGCGGTGGCTAATGAAAAACTGTTTTTT
CDR3aa: CASSLEAVANEKLFF

j_gene: TRBJ2-7
v_gene: TRBV30
d_gene: NA
abundance: NA
CDR3nt: TGTGCCTGGATGGGGGTAGACTGGGGGGAGCAGTACTTC
CDR3aa: CAWMGVDWGEQYF

j_gene: TRBJ1-1
v_gene: TRBV28
d_gene: NA
abundance: NA
CDR3nt: TGTGCCAGCAGTACAAACACTGAAGCTTTCTTT
CDR3aa: CASSTNTEAFF

j_gene: TRBJ2-3
v_gene: TRBV7-9
d_gene: NA
abundance: NA
CDR3nt: TGTGCCAGCAGCTTAGCGTCTTCAGATACGCAGTATTTT
CDR3aa: CASSLASSDTQYF

j_gene: TRBJ2-1
v_gene: TRBV6-4
d_gene: TRBD2
abundance: NA
CDR3nt: TGTGCCAGCAGTGTTTGGGCGGGAGGGACGTACAATGAGCAGTTCTTC
CDR3aa: CASSVWAGGTYNEQFF

j_gene: TRBJ1-2
v_gene: TRBV6-5
d_gene: NA
abundance: NA
CDR3nt: TGTGCCAGCAACGGGGAGCGGGGCTACACCTTC
CDR3aa: CASNGERGYTF

j_gene: TRBJ1-2
v_gene: TRBV11-2
d_gene: NA
abundance: NA
CDR3nt: TGTGCCAGCAGGACGAGGGCCTATGGCTACACCTTC
CDR3aa: CASRTRAYGYTF

j_gene: TRBJ2-7
v_gene: TRBV11-3
d_gene: NA
abundance: hyperexpanded
CDR3nt: TGTGCCTGCCACCTGGTCTACGAGCAGTACTTC
CDR3aa: CACHLVYEQYF

j_gene: TRBJ2-7
v_gene: TRBV29-1
d_gene: TRBD1
abundance: NA
CDR3nt: TGCAGCGTTGAAATCGCGACAGGGGGCTACGAGCAGTACTTC
CDR3aa: CSVEIATGGYEQYF

j_gene: TRBJ2-7
v_gene: TRBV2
d_gene: TRBD2
abundance: NA
CDR3nt: TGTGCCAGCAGTGAACTCGCGGGAGTTCTTCCGGGTCTACGAGGGGAGCAGTACTTC
CDR3aa: CASSELAGVLPGLRGEQYF

j_gene: TRBJ2-7
v_gene: TRBV18
d_gene: TRBD1
abundance: NA
CDR3nt: TGTGCCAGCTCACCACCTCTCGGGACAGGGGACTACGAGCAGTACTTC
CDR3aa: CASSPPLGTGDYEQYF

j_gene: TRBJ2-1
v_gene: TRBV10-3
d_gene: TRBD2
abundance: NA
CDR3nt: TGTGCCATCAGGGGGACTAGCGGACTCTACAATGAGCAGTTCTTC
CDR3aa: CAIRGTSGLYNEQFF

j_gene: TRBJ1-1
v_gene: TRBV2
d_gene: NA
abundance: once
CDR3nt: TGTGCCAGCACTGGGACATCGAACACTGAAGCTTTCTTT
CDR3aa: CASTGTSNTEAFF

j_gene: TRBJ2-1
v_gene: TRBV23-1
d_gene: TRBD2
abundance: NA
CDR3nt: TGCGCCCCCCGTGGTAGCGGGAGTTCTGAGCAGTTCTTC
CDR3aa: CAPRGSGSSEQFF

j_gene: TRBJ2-5
v_gene: TRBV7-9
d_gene: NA
abundance: NA
CDR3nt: TGTGCCAGCACCACAGCCCAGGGTTGGGGTGAGACCCAGTACTTC
CDR3aa: CASTTAQGWGETQYF

j_gene: TRBJ2-5
v_gene: TRBV7-9
d_gene: TRBD2
abundance: NA
CDR3nt: TGTGCCAGCAGCTCTAGCGGGAGGGAGACCCAGTACTTC
CDR3aa: CASSSSGRETQYF

j_gene: TRBJ2-7
v_gene: TRBV2
d_gene: TRBD2
abundance: NA
CDR3nt: TGTGCCAGCAGTGTAGCCAGCGGGACCCCCTACGAGCAGTACTTC
CDR3aa: CASSVASGTPYEQYF

j_gene: TRBJ2-1
v_gene: TRBV29-1
d_gene: NA
abundance: NA
CDR3nt: TGCAGCGGAGGGGGGCTATCCCGAGAGCAGTTCTTC
CDR3aa: CSGGGLSREQFF

j_gene: TRBJ1-1
v_gene: TRBV28
d_gene: TRBD1
abundance: once
CDR3nt: TGTGCCAGCAGCTGGGACAGGCAGAACACTGAAGCTTTCTTT
CDR3aa: CASSWDRQNTEAFF